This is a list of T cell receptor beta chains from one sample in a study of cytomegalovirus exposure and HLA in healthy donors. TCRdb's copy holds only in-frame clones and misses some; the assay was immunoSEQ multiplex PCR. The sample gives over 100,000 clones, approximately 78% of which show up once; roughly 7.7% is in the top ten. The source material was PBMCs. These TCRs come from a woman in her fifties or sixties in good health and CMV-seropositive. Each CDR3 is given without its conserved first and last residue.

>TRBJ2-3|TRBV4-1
ASSRLQGGATTDTQY
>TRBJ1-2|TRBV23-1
ASSQSLTGSYT
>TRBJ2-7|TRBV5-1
ASSLGTSQAYEQY
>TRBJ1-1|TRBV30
ASGPGGSLAF
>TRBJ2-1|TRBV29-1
SVEEPGTGYNEQF
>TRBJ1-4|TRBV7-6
ASSRGGAGEKLF
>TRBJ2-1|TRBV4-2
ASSQVGVLMTGSYNEQF
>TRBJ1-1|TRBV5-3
ARPNRVMNTEAF
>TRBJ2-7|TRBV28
ASSFDDSGSPPYYEQY
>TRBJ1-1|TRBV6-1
ASRHRGDTEAF
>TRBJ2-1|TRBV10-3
AISDRLADNEQF
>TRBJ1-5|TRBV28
ASSPLDRAERPQH
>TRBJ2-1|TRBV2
ASSPGTRLWEQF
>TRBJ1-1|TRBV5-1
ASSSGTGGGWTEAF
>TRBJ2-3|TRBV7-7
ASSSGTSGIDTQY
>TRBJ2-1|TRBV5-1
ASSSSGGAYNEQF
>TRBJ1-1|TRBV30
AWSFLGFSRGTEAF
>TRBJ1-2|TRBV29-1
SVEQGRSSYT
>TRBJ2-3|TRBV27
ASSLRWNRVGLRGTDTQY
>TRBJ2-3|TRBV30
AWSYGGGLTDTQY
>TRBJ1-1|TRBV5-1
ASSLEAGGDTEAF
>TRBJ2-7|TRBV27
ASSFYPREGRSYEQY
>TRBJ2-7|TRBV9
ASSAYRSSYEQY
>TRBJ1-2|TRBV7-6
ASSAETGIGLGRYT
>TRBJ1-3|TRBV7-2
ASSLAWHSGNTIY
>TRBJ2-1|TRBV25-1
ASSAGLAGRYNEQF
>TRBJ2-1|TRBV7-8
ASSLGIDSYNEQF
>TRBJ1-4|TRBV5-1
ASSLFGTGREKLF
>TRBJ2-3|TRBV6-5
ASSYSRVASQY
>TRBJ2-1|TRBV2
ASSELAGSYNEQF
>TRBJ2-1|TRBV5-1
ASSPRTGLYNEQF
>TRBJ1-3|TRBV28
ASSFALHSGNTIY
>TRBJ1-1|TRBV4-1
ASSLTGPGTEAF
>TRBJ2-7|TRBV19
ASSDPGQSYEQY
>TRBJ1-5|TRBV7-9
ASSQGQLQPQH
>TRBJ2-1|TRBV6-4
ASSASVYNEQF
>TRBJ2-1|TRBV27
ASSLSKSRGLAHNEQF
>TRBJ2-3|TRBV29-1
SVLRQDIPDTQY
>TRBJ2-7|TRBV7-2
ASSSARGGNYEQY
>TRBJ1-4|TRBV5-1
ASSLDRGNEKLF
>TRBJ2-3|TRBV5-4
ASSASGPTDTQY
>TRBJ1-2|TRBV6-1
ASRLQDTSNYGYT
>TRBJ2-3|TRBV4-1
ASSQDQLAGVGDTQY